What follows are 27 T cell receptor beta chains derived from one specimen sequenced in a study of cytomegalovirus exposure and HLA in healthy donors. The PCR employed 60 Vbeta primers together with 13 Jbeta primers. Sequencing was performed with immunoSEQ multiplex PCR; in TCRdb, only in-frame clones are kept and a portion is missing. The sample consists of 200,000 to 250,000 clones, 82% of them appearing once. Input material: PBMCs. The receptor source for this set is a woman in her 40s in good health and CMV-seropositive.

J is TRBJ2-7 and V is TRBV6-5; TRBD1 matches at 8 bases. Germline CDR1 MNHEY, CDR2 SVGAGI. V gave up 5 bases and J gave up 6 bases; unmatched junction bases: 9. The CDR3 consists of 14 residues. CDR3 DNA: TGTGCCAGCAGTAAGGCGGACAGGGAGAGCGAGCAGTACTTC. Its translation is CASSKADRESEQYF.

The J gene is TRBJ2-1, the V gene TRBV6-5; D perhaps matches TRBD1 (6 bases). This CDR3 has 15 amino acids. V lost 4 bases, J lost 0 bases, and 10 bases lay in between. CDR1 is MNHEY, CDR2 SVGAGI, per germline. The CDR3 sequence: CASSSRTVSYNEQFF. The CDR3 DNA reads as TGTGCCAGCAGTTCACGGACAGTCTCCTACAATGAGCAGTTCTTC.

The chain links TRBV7-2 to TRBJ2-7; 10 nucleotides align to TRBD1. The germline CDR1 and CDR2 sequences are SGHTA and FQGNSA. The CDR3 contains 12 residues. For the CDR3, the DNA is TGTGCGACAGGGGGCTCCACCTACGAGCAGTACTTC. Translation: CATGGSTYEQYF.

This sequence joins TRBV11-3 and TRBJ1-3; D is unresolved. CDR1 SGHNT and CDR2 YENEEA come from the germline V gene. The CDR3 is 13 residues long. V was clipped by 5 bases and J by 0 bases, with 5 bases between them. The CDR3 loop reads CASSPDSGNTIYF. CDR3 in DNA: TGTGCCAGCAGCCCAGACTCTGGAAACACCATATATTTT. The entire variable domain, with the rest obtained from reference TRBV11-3 and TRBJ1-3, is as follows: EAGVVQSPRYKIIEKKQPVAFWCNPISGHNTLYWYLQNLGQGPELLIRYENEEAVDDSQLPKDRFSAERLKGVDSTLKIQPAELGDSAVYLCASSPDSGNTIYFGEGSWLTVV.

The V and J genes are TRBV27 and TRBJ1-5; perhaps TRBD1 as D (6 bases). V was cut by 4 bases and J by 1 base, with 11 bases left in between. Germline assignment: CDR1 MNHEY and CDR2 SMNVEV (reference sequence). The CDR3 sequence is 15 residues long. The CDR3 sequence is CASSSHTGSNQPQHF. The CDR3 bases are TGTGCCAGCAGTTCTCATACAGGGAGCAATCAGCCCCAGCATTTT.

V is TRBV6-5 and J is TRBJ2-2; D unresolved. The germline V and J ends were trimmed by 0 bases and 4 bases, with 6 bases remaining between them. This CDR3 is built from 14 residues. The germline CDR1 and CDR2 sequences are MNHEY and SVGAGI. The CDR3: CASSYSFRTGELFF. The CDR3 region has the DNA TGTGCCAGCAGTTACTCTTTTCGCACCGGGGAGCTGTTTTTT.

The V and J genes are TRBV10-3 and TRBJ1-4, with 11 positions matching TRBD1. This CDR3 contains 14 residues. Germline V lookup: CDR1 ENHRY, CDR2 SYGVKD. With V trimmed by 10 bases and J by 8 bases, 9 bases remained unmatched. As DNA, the CDR3 is TGTGCCACCAAATCGGGACAGGGGGACGAAAAACTGTTTTTT. It yields the protein CATKSGQGDEKLFF.

The V gene is TRBV2, the J gene TRBJ1-2, with 8 nucleotides matching TRBD1. CDR3 length: 13 amino acids. Trimming at V came to 8 bases and at J to 5 bases, leaving 7 bases not matched to a gene. CDR1 is SNHLY and CDR2 is FYNNEI in the germline V gene. Here the CDR3 reads CASGGQGLYGYTF. The CDR3 nucleotides are TGTGCCAGCGGCGGACAGGGACTTTATGGCTACACCTTC.

The J gene is TRBJ2-1, the V gene TRBV18, with TRBD1 identical over 7 bases. This CDR3 is built from 14 residues. J was trimmed by 7 bases and V by 6 bases; bases with no gene match: 9. Germline loops: CDR1 KGHSH, CDR2 LQKENI. CDR3 DNA: TGTGCCAGCTCCTGGGACAGTACAGGGAATGAGCAGTTCTTC. Its protein product is CASSWDSTGNEQFF.

This clone was seen once. The rearrangement uses TRBV4-3 and TRBJ2-1; 12 nucleotides line up with TRBD2. CDR1 and CDR2 from the germline V gene are LGHNA and YSLEER. Unmatched junction bases numbered 4, after V lost 3 bases and J lost 7 bases. This CDR3 is built from 15 residues. The CDR3 loop reads CASSQHLAGGNEQFF. CDR3 coding DNA: TGCGCCAGCAGCCAGCATCTAGCGGGAGGGAATGAGCAGTTCTTC.

Only a few counts were recorded for this clone. The chain uses TRBV6-5 and TRBJ2-6; D might be TRBD1 (5 bases). The CDR3 contains 15 residues. Germline CDR1 and CDR2: MNHEY and SVGAGI. With 6 bases removed from V and 4 bases from J, the gap between germline ends came to 13 bases. The DNA of the CDR3 is TGTGCCAGCAGGCCCTGGGGCGCCGGGGCCAACGTCCTGACTTTC. Amino acid sequence: CASRPWGAGANVLTF.

The chain combines TRBV30 with TRBJ2-7; 8 bases are a match to TRBD1. This CDR3 spans 14 amino acids. In germline, CDR1 is GTSNPN, CDR2 SVGIG (reference sequence). The V and J ends lost 2 bases and 3 bases, in that order; junction bases with no gene match: 6. CDR3 region: CAWSRPGGLYEQYF. Written as DNA, the CDR3 is TGTGCCTGGAGTAGGCCAGGGGGCCTCTACGAGCAGTACTTC. Supplemented by reference TRBV30 and TRBJ2-7, the full variable domain reads SQTIHQWPATLVQPVGSPLSLECTVEGTSNPNLYWYRQAAGRGLQLLFYSVGIGQISSEVPQNLSASRPQDRQFILSSKKLLLSDSGFYLCAWSRPGGLYEQYFGPGTRLTVT.

The sample holds a few counts of this clone. The chain couples TRBV6-5 to TRBJ2-2; unclear D gene. V was pared by 6 bases and J by 6 bases, with 11 bases between. This CDR3 contains 13 residues. CDR1 is MNHEY and CDR2 is SVGAGI in the germline V gene. CDR3: CASRQEVSGELFF. The CDR3 nucleotides are TGTGCCAGCAGACAAGAGGTTTCCGGGGAGCTGTTTTTT.

The V gene is TRBV4-3, the J gene TRBJ2-7; 10 bases map to TRBD2. Germline CDR1 reads LGHNA; CDR2 reads YSLEER. V trimming: 2 bases; J trimming: 3 bases; junction bases outside the gene matches: 4. The CDR3 is 15 amino acids. The CDR3 DNA is TGCGCCAGCAGCCAACTACTAGCGGGACACTACGAGCAGTACTTC. This codes for CASSQLLAGHYEQYF.

CDR3 in DNA: TGTGCTAGTGGTACTAGCTTGCTGTGGTACGAGCAGTACTTC. Protein product: CASGTSLLWYEQYF. The chain is built from TRBV12-5 and TRBJ2-7; D is perhaps TRBD2 (6 bases). V shed 5 bases and J shed 4 bases, with 15 bases lying between them. The length of the CDR3 is 14 residues. Germline CDR1 is LGHNT and CDR2 is FRNRAP. The variable domain in full, completed from reference TRBV12-5 and TRBJ2-7, reads DARVTQTPRHKVTEMGQEVTMRCQPILGHNTVFWYRQTMMQGLELLAYFRNRAPLDDSGMPKDRFSAEMPDATLATLKIQPSEPRDSAVYFCASGTSLLWYEQYFGPGTRLTVT.

The V gene is TRBV6-5, the J gene TRBJ2-7; the D is unclear. V was trimmed by 8 bases and J by 0 bases, leaving 11 bases between them. The CDR3 covers 13 residues. Germline CDR1 MNHEY, CDR2 SVGAGI. The CDR3 DNA sequence: TGTGCCAGCGTTAGCAGTTCCTCCTACGAGCAGTACTTC. Translation gives CASVSSSSYEQYF.

The chain carries TRBV7-2 and TRBJ2-1; 11 positions match TRBD2. The V segment lost 6 bases and the J segment 4 bases; nucleotides outside the gene matches: 5. Germline-derived CDR1 and CDR2 are SGHTA and FQGNSA. The CDR3 has 15 residues. This chain's CDR3 is CASRDSSGGYNEQFF. CDR3 nucleotides: TGTGCCAGCAGAGACTCTAGCGGGGGGTACAATGAGCAGTTCTTC.

The chain joins TRBV12-5 to TRBJ1-3; D gene ambiguous. The V end lost 3 bases, the J end lost 3 bases, and 9 bases lay between the germline ends. Germline V lookup: CDR1 LGHNT, CDR2 FRNRAP. The CDR3 is 14 residues long. For the CDR3, the DNA is TGTGCTAGTGGTTTACGGTCTTATGGAAACACCATATATTTT. Protein product: CASGLRSYGNTIYF.

V is TRBV10-1 and J is TRBJ2-1; the D gene is possibly TRBD2 (6 bases). V was cut by 3 bases and J by 8 bases, with 14 bases left in between. CDR3 length equals 14 residues. Germline loops: CDR1 WNHNN, CDR2 SYGVQD (reference sequence). CDR3 sequence: CASSDPGEGHEQFF. CDR3 coding DNA: TGCGCCAGCAGTGACCCGGGAGAAGGGCATGAGCAGTTCTTC.

V usage is TRBV5-1 and J usage is TRBJ2-7; 8 positions agree with TRBD1. Trimming removed 3 bases from V and 5 bases from J; junction bases left unmatched: 1. Per germline, CDR1 SGHRS and CDR2 YFSETQ. The CDR3 is made up of 12 amino acids. CDR3 in DNA: TGCGCCAGCAGCTGGGACAGGAACGAGCAGTACTTC. It codes for CASSWDRNEQYF.

The rearrangement joins TRBV5-1 to TRBJ1-6; tentatively, D is TRBD1 (5 bases). V was shortened by 2 bases and J by 8 bases, with 11 bases between the two germline ends. Germline V lookup: CDR1 SGHRS, CDR2 YFSETQ. The CDR3 spans 14 residues. Here the CDR3 reads CASSFKGQDSPLHF. The CDR3 DNA follows: TGCGCCAGCAGCTTTAAGGGGCAGGATTCACCCCTCCACTTT.

This rearrangement joins TRBV19 to TRBJ1-1; tentatively, D is TRBD1 (6 bases). The CDR3 consists of 13 residues. Trimming stripped 5 bases from V and 9 bases from J, with 16 bases between. The V gene's germline CDR1 is LNHDA and CDR2 SQIVND (reference sequence). CDR3 nucleotides: TGTGCCAGTAGTGAGGGGGTTGGTGGAAAAGCTTTCTTT. Translated, it gives CASSEGVGGKAFF.

The V gene is TRBV4-1, the J gene TRBJ2-5, with D possibly TRBD2 on 6 matching bases. With 1 base removed from V and 5 bases from J, the gap between germline ends came to 8 bases. The CDR3 spans 13 residues. Germline V gives CDR1 MGHRA, CDR2 YSYEKL. CDR3 in DNA: TGCGCCAGCAGCCAAGGGAGGGCGGAGACCCAGTACTTC. Translation gives CASSQGRAETQYF.

This chain connects TRBV5-1 to TRBJ2-7; 11 nucleotides line up with TRBD2. V lost 5 bases, J lost 6 bases, and 7 bases stayed unmatched. From germline, CDR1 is SGHRS and CDR2 YFSETQ. The CDR3 runs to 14 residues. CDR3 coding DNA: TGCGCCAGCAGGGATAGCGGGGGGGCCGGCGAGCAGTACTTC. This encodes CASRDSGGAGEQYF.

This chain joins TRBV7-9 and TRBJ2-7; D possibly corresponds to TRBD2 (6 bases). The CDR3 loop spans 13 amino acids. The germline V and J ends were trimmed by 7 bases and 6 bases, with 16 bases remaining between them. CDR1 SEHNR and CDR2 FQNEAQ come from the germline V gene (reference sequence). The CDR3 nucleotides read TGTGCCAGCACTTTGGGACCGGAGGGCGAGCAGTACTTC. This codes for CASTLGPEGEQYF.

The CDR3 nucleotides are TGTGCCAGCAGTTTATATAGCAGTGGTGAGCAGTTCTTC. This codes for CASSLYSSGEQFF. The chain has TRBV27 and TRBJ2-1, with D unresolved. The CDR3 totals 13 residues. Trimming removed 1 base at V and 9 bases at J, with 10 bases between. Germline-derived CDR1 and CDR2 are MNHEY and SMNVEV (reference sequence).

The chain joins TRBV5-1 to TRBJ2-1, with TRBD2 matching over 11 bases. The CDR3 has 15 amino acids. CDR1 and CDR2 from the germline V gene are SGHRS and YFSETQ. J gave up 8 bases and V 2 bases, and 6 bases lay outside the gene matches. The CDR3: CASSLNSGRAHEQFF. The CDR3 coding sequence is TGCGCCAGCAGCTTAAATAGCGGGAGGGCCCATGAGCAGTTCTTC.